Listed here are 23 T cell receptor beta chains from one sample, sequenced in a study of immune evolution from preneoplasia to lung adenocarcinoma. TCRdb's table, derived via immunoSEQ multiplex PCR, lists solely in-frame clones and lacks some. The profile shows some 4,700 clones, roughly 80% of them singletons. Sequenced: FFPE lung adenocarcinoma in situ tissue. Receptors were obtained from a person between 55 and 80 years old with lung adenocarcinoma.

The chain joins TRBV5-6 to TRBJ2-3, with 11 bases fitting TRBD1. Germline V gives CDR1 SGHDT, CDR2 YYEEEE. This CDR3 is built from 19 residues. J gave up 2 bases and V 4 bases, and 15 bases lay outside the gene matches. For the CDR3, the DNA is TGTGCCAGCAGCAGAACGCCGGGACAGGGGGTGAGGGTCACAGATACGCAGTATTTT. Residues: CASSRTPGQGVRVTDTQYF.

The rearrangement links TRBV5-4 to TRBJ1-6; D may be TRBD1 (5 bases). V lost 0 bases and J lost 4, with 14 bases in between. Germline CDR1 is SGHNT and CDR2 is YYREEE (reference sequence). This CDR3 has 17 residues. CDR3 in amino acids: CASSLEYDSTYNSPLHF. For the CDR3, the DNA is TGTGCCAGCAGCTTGGAGTACGACAGCACTTATAATTCACCCCTCCACTTT.

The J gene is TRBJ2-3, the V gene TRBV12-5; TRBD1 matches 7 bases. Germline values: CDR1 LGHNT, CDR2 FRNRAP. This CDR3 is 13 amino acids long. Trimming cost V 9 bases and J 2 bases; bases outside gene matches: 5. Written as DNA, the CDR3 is TGTGCTAGCTGGGACAGCAACACAGATACGCAGTATTTT. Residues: CASWDSNTDTQYF.

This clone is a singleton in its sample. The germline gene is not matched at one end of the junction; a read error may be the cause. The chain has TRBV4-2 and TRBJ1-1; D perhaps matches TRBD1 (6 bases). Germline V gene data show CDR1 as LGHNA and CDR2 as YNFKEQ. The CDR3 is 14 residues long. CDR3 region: CASSQASGTQQKSF. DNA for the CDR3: TGTGCCAGCAGCCAGGCTTCCGGGACACAACAAAAATCCTTT.

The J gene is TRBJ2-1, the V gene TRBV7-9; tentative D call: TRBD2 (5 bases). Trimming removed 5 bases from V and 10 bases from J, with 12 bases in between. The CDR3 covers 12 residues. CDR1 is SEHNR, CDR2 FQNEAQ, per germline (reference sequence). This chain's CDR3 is CASSKTGIEQFF. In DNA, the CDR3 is TGTGCCAGCAGCAAAACCGGGATCGAGCAGTTCTTC. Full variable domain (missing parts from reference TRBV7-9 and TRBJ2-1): DTGVSQNPRHKITKRGQNVTFRCDPISEHNRLYWYRQTLGQGPEFLTYFQNEAQLEKSRLLSDRFSAERPKGSFSTLEIQRTEQGDSAMYLCASSKTGIEQFFGPGTRLTVL.

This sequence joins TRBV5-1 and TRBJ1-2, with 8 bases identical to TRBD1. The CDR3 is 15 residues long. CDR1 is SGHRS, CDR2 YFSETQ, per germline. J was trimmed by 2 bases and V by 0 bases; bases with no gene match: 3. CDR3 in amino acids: CASSLGQGLNYGYTF. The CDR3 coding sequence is TGCGCCAGCAGCTTGGGACAGGGGTTGAACTATGGCTACACCTTC.

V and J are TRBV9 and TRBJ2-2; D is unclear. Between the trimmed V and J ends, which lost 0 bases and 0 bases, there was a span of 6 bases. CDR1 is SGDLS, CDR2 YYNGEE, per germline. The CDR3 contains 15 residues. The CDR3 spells CASSVGGTNTGELFF. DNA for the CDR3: TGTGCCAGCAGCGTAGGAGGAACGAACACCGGGGAGCTGTTTTTT. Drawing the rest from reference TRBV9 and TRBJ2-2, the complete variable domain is DSGVTQTPKHLITATGQRVTLRCSPRSGDLSVYWYQQSLDQGLQFLIQYYNGEERAKGNILERFSAQQFPDLHSELNLSSLELGDSALYFCASSVGGTNTGELFFGEGSRLTVL.

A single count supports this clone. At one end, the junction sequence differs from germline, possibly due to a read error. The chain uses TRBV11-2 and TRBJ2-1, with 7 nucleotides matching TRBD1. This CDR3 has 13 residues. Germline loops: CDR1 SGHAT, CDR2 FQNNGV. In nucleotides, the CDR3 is TGTGCCAGCAGCATAGACAGGGTCAATGAGCAGTTCTTC. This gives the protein CASSIDRVNEQFF.

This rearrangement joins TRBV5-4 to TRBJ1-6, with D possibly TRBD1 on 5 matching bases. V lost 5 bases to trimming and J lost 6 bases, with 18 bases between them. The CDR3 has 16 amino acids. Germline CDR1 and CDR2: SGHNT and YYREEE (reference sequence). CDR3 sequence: CASRQSGTRGNSPLHF. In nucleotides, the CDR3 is TGTGCCAGCAGGCAATCCGGGACCCGGGGTAATTCACCCCTCCACTTT.

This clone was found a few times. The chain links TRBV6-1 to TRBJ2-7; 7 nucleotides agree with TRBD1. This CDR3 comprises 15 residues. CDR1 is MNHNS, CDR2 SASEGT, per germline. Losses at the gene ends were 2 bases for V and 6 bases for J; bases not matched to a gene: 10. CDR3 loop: CASSEKLTGSGEQYF. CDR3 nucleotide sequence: TGTGCCAGCAGTGAAAAGTTGACAGGGAGTGGCGAGCAGTACTTC.

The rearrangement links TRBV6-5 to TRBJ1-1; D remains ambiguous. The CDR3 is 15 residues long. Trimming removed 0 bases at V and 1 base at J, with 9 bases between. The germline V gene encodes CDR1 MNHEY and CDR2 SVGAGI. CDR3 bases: TGTGCCAGCAGTTACTCGATTTGGGGGAACACTGAAGCTTTCTTT. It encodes CASSYSIWGNTEAFF.

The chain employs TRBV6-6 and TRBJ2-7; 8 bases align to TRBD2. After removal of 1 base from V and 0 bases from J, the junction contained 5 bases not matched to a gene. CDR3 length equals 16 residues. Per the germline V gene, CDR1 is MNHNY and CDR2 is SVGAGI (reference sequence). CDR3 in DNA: TGTGCCAGCAGTTACTTAAGCGGGGGAGCCTCCTACGAGCAGTACTTC. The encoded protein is CASSYLSGGASYEQYF.

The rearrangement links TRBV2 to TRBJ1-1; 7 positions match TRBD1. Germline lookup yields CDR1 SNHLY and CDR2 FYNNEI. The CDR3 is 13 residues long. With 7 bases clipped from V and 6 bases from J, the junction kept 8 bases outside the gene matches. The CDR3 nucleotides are TGTGCCAGCATCCTACAGGGGAATTCTGAAGCTTTCTTT. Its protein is CASILQGNSEAFF.

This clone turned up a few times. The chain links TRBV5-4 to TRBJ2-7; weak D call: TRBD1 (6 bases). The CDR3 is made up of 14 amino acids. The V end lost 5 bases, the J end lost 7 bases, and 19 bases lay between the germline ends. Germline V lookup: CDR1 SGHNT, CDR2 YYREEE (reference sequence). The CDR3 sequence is CASSNVRDTVEQYF. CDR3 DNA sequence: TGTGCCAGCAGTAACGTCCGGGACACCGTTGAGCAGTACTTC.

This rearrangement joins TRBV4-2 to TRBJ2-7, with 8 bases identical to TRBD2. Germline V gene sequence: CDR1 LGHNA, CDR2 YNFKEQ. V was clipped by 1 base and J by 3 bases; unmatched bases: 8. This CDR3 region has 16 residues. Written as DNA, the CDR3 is TGTGCCAGCAGCCAAGGGGGAGTAGCGGGGTTCTACGAGCAGTACTTC. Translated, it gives CASSQGGVAGFYEQYF.

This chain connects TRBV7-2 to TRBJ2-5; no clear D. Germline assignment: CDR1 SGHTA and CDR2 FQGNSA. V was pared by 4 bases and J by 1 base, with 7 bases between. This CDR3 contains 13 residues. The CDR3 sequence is CASSYRVQETQYF. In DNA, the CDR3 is TGTGCCAGCAGCTACCGGGTCCAAGAGACCCAGTACTTC.

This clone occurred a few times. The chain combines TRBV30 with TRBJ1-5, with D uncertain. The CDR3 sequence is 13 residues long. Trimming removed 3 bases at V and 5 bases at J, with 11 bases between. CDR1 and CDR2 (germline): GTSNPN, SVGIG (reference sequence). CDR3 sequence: CAWSASRYQPQHF. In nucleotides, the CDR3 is TGTGCCTGGAGCGCCTCTCGGTATCAGCCCCAGCATTTT.

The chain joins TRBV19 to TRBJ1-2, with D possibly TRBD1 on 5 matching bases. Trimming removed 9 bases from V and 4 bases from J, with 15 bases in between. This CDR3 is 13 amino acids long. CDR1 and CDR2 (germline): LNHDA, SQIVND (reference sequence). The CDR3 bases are TGTGCCAGCCGGGGGACGTCAAGCTATGGCTACACCTTC. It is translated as CASRGTSSYGYTF.

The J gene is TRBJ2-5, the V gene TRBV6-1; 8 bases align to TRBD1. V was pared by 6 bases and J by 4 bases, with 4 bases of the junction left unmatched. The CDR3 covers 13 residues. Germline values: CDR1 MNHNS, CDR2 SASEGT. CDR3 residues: CASRYRGTETQYF. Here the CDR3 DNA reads TGTGCCAGCAGATACAGGGGGACAGAGACCCAGTACTTC.

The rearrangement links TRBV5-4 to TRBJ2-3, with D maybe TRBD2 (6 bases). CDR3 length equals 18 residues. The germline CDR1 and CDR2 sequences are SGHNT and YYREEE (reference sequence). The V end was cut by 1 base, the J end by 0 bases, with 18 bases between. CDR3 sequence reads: CASSLMGVAVTSTDTQYF. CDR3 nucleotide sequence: TGTGCCAGCAGCTTGATGGGAGTAGCGGTGACTAGCACAGATACGCAGTATTTT.

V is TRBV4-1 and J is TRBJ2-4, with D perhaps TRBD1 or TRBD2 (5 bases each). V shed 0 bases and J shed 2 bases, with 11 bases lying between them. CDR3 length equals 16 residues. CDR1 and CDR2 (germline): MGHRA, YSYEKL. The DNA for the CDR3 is TGCGCCAGCAGCCAAGATCGGGGCAGGACCAAAAACATTCAGTACTTC. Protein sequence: CASSQDRGRTKNIQYF.

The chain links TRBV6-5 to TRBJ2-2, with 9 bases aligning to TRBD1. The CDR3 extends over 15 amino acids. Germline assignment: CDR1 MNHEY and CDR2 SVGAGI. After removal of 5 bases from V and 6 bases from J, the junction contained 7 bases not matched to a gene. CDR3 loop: CASSPTGGGAGELFF. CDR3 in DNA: TGTGCCAGCAGTCCGACAGGGGGAGGGGCCGGGGAGCTGTTTTTT.

The chain's CDR3 is CASRLSDTQYF. The CDR3 DNA follows: TGTGCCAGCCGGCTGTCAGATACGCAGTATTTT. The chain couples TRBV2 to TRBJ2-3; D call uncertain. Looked up from germline, CDR1 is SNHLY and CDR2 is FYNNEI. V lost 8 bases, J lost 4 bases, and 7 bases lay in between. The CDR3 totals 11 residues.